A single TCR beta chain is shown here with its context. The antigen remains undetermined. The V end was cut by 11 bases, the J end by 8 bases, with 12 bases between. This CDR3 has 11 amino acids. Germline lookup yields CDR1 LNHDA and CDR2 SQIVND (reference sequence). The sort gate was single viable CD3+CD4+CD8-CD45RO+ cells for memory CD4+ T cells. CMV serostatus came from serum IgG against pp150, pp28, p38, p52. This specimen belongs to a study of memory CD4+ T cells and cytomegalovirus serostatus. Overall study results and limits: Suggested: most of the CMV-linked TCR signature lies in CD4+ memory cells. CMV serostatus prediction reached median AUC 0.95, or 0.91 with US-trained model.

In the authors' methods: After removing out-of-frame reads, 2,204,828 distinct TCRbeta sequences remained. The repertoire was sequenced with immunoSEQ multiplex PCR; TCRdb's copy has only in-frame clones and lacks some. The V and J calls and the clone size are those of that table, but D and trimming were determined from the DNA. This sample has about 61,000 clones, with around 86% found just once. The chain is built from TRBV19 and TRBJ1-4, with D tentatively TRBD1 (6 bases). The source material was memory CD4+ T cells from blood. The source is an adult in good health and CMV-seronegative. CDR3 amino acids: CASRQEEKLFF. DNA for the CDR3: TGTGCCTCTCGACAGGAGGAAAAACTGTTTTTT.